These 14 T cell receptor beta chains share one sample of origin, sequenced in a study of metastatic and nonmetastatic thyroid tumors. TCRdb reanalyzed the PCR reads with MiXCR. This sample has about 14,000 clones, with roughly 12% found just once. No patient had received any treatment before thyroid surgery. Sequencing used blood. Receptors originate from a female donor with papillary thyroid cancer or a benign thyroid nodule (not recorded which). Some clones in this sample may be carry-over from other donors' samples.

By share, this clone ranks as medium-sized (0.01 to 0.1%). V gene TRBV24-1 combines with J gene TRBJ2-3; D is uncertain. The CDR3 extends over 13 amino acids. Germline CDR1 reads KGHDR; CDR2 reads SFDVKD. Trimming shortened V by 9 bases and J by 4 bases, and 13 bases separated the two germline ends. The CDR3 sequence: CATLGPYSDTQYF. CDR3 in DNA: TGTGCCACCCTCGGACCGTACTCAGATACGCAGTATTTT.

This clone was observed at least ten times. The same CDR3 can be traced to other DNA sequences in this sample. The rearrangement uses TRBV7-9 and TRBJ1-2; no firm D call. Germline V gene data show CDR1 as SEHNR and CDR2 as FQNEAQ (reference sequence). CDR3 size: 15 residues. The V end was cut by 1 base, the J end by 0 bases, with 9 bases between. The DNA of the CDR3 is TGTGCCAGCAGCTTAGGTACATCAGCTAACTATGGCTACACCTTC. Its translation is CASSLGTSANYGYTF.

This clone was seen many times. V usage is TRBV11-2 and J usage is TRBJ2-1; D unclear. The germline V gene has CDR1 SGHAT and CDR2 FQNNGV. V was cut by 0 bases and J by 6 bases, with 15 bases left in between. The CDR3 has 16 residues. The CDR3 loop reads CASSLDFLPPGNEQFF. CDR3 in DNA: TGTGCCAGCAGCTTAGATTTCCTACCCCCGGGCAATGAGCAGTTCTTC.

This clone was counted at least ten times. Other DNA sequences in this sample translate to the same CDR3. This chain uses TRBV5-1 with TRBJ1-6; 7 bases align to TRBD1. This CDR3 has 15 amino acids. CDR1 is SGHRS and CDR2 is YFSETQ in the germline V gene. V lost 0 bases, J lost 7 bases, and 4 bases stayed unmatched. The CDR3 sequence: CASSLGAGGNSPLHF. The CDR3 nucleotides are TGCGCCAGCAGCTTGGGGGCAGGGGGGAATTCACCCCTCCACTTT.

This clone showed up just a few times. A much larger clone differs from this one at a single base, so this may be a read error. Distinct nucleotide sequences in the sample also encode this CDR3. The CDR3 spells CSVEQGSGTYEQYF. CDR3 coding DNA: TGCAGCGTTGAACAGGGTAGTGGGACATACGAGCAGTACTTC. The gene calls are TRBV29-1 and TRBJ2-7; TRBD1 is a possible D gene (6 bases). CDR3 length equals 14 residues. V was cut by 2 bases and J by 4 bases, with 15 bases left in between. Germline V gene sequence: CDR1 SQVTM, CDR2 ANQGSEA.

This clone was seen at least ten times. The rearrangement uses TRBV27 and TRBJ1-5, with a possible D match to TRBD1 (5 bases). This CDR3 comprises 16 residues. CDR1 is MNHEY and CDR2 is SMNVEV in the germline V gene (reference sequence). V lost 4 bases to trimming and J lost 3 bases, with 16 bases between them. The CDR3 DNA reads TGTGCCAGCAGTTGTGGGGCGGACACTGACAATCAGCCCCAGCATTTT. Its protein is CASSCGADTDNQPQHF.

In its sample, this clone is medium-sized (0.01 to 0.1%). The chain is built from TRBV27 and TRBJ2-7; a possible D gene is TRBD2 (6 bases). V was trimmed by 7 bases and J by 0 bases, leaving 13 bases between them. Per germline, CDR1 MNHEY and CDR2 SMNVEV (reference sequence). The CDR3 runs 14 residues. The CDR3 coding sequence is TGTGCCAGCACCCCCCGGGGGAGCTCCTACGAGCAGTACTTC. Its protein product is CASTPRGSSYEQYF.

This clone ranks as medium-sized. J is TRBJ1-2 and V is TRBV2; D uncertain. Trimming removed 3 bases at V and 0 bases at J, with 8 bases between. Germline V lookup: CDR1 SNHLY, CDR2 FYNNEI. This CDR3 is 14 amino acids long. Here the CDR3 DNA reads TGTGCCAGCAGTGAGACGCTCGCTAACTATGGCTACACCTTC. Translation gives CASSETLANYGYTF.

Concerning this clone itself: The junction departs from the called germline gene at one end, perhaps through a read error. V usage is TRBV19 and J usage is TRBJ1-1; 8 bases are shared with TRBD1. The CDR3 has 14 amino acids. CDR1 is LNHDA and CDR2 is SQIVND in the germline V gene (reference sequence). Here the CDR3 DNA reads TGTGCCATTACCCGACAGGGGTGGGACACTAAAGCTTTCTTT. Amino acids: CAITRQGWDTKAFF.

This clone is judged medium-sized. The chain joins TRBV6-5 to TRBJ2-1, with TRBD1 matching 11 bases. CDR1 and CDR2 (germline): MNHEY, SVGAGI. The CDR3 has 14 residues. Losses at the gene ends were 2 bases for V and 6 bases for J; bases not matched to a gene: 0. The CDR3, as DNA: TGTGCCAGCAGTTACGGACAGGGGGCCAATGAGCAGTTCTTC. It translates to CASSYGQGANEQFF.

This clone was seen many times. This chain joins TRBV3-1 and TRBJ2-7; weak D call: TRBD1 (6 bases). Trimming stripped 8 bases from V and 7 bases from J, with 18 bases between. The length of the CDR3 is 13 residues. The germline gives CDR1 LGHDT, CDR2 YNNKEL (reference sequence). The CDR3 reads CASAPGRGGEQYF. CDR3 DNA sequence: TGTGCCAGCGCCCCCGGCCGAGGGGGTGAGCAGTACTTC.

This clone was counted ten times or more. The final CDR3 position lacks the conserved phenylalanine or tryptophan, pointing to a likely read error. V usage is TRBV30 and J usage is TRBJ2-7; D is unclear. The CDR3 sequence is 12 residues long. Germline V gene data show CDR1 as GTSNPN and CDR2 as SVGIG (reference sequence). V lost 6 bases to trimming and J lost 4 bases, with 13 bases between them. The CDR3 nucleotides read TGTGCCTGCTGGGGTGGCGGTTACGAGCAGTACCTC. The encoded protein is CACWGGGYEQYL.

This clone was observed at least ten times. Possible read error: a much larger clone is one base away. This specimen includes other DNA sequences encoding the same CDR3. The CDR3 bases are TGCGCCAGCACTCCGGGACTAGCGGGACTTAGGGGAGATACGCAGTATTTT. This sequence encodes CASTPGLAGLRGDTQYF. This rearrangement joins TRBV2 to TRBJ2-3; 13 positions match TRBD2. CDR3 length: 17 residues. Germline lookup yields CDR1 SNHLY and CDR2 FYNNEI. Full variable domain (remainder filled in from reference TRBV2 and TRBJ2-3): EPEVTQTPSHQVTQMGQEVILRCVPISNHLYFYWYRQILGQKVEFLVSFYNNEISEKSEIFDDQFSVERPDGSNFTLKIRSTKLEDSAMYFCASTPGLAGLRGDTQYFGPGTRLTVL.

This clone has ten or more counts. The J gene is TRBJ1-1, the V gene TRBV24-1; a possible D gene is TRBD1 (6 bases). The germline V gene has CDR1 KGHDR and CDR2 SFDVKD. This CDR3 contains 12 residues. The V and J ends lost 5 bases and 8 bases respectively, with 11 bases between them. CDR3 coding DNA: TGTGCCACCAGTGGGGATAGGGGGGAAGCTTTCTTT. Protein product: CATSGDRGEAFF.